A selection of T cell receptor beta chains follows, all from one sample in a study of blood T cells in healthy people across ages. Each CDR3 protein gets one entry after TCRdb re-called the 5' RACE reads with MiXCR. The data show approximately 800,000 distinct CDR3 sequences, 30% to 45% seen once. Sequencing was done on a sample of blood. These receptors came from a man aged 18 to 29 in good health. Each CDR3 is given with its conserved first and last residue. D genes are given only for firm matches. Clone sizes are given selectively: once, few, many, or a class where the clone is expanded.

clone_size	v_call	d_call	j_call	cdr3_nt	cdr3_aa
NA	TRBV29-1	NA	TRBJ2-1	TGCAGCGTATACTACAATGAGCAGTTCTTC	CSVYYNEQFF
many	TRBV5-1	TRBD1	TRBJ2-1	TGCGCCAGCAGCTCACAGGGGAGCTCCTACAATGAGCAGTTCTTC	CASSSQGSSYNEQFF
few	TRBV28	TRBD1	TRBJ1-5	TGTGCCACCATCATGACAGGGACTAGCAATCAGCCCCAGCATTTT	CATIMTGTSNQPQHF
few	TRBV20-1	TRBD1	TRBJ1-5	TGCAGTGCGAGTACAGGGGAAGGGCAGCCCCAGCATTTT	CSASTGEGQPQHF
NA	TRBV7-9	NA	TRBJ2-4	TGTGCCAGCAGCAGCCGAAACATTCAGTACTTC	CASSSRNIQYF
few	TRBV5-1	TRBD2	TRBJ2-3	TGCGCCAGCAGCTCGGGACTAGCGGGGTCTCGGGATACGCAGTATTTT	CASSSGLAGSRDTQYF
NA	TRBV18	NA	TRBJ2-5	TGTGCCAGCTCTCCCAACCCAAGGTTCGAGAGCCAAGAGACCCAGTACTTC	CASSPNPRFESQETQYF
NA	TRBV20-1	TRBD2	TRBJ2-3	TGCAGTGCTAGAGAGAGCGGGGAACCCACAGATACGCAGTATTTT	CSARESGEPTDTQYF
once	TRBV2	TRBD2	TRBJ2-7	TGTGCCAGCAGTGCTACTAGCGGGAGTTACGAGCAGTACTTC	CASSATSGSYEQYF
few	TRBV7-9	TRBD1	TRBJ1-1	TGTGCCAGCGGACAGGGCAGGCTGAACACTGAAGCTTTCTTT	CASGQGRLNTEAFF
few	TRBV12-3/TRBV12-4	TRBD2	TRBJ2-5	TGTGCCAGCCTCCGAGGACTAGCAGAGCAAGAGACCCAGTACTTC	CASLRGLAEQETQYF
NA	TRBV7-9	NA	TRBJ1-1	TGTGCCAGCAGCTCGCGGACCGCCGGAACTGAAGCTTTCTTT	CASSSRTAGTEAFF
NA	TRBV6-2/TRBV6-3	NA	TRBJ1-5	TGTGCCAGCAGTTATATAATACGGGGACGGGGAGTCAATCAGCCCCAGCATTTT	CASSYIIRGRGVNQPQHF
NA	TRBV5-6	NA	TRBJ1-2	TGTGCCAGCAGCCGCGGACATATACTCTATGGCCACACCTTC	CASSRGHILYGHTF
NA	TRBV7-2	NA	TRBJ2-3	TGTGCCAGCCGCGCAGGGCGGGGTAGCACAGATACGCAGTATTTT	CASRAGRGSTDTQYF
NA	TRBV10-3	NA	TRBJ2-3	TGTGCCATCGGTGCGGGGTTTAGCACAGATACGCAGTATTTT	CAIGAGFSTDTQYF
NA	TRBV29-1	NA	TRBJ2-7	TGCAGCGTTATGTCTGGGGCCCCGCAGTACTTC	CSVMSGAPQYF
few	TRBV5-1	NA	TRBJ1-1	TGCGCCAGCAGCCCAGGAGGCAGACTTCAGAACACTGAAGCTTTCTTT	CASSPGGRLQNTEAFF
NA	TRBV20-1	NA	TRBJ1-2	TGCAGTGCTAGAGATATGGGAGGGGTCTATGGCTACACCTTC	CSARDMGGVYGYTF
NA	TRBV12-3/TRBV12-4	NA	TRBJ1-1	TGTGCCAGCAGTTGGGACGTTTCAGGTCCTGAAGCTTTCTTT	CASSWDVSGPEAFF
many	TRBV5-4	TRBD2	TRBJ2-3	TGTGCCAGCAGCCCGAGACTAGCGGGGGGTCCGGATACGCAGTATTTT	CASSPRLAGGPDTQYF
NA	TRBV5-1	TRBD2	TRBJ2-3	TGCGCCAGCAGCCCCTTGACTAGCGGGACGCAGTATTTT	CASSPLTSGTQYF
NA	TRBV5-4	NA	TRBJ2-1	TGTGCCAGCAGCTCTCGGGACGGGAGTGACGAGACCCAGTTCTTC	CASSSRDGSDETQFF
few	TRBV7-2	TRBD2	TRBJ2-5	TGTGCCAGCAGCCCGCACATGGGAGGGGAGACCCAGTACTTC	CASSPHMGGETQYF
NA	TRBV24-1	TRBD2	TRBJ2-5	TGTGCCACCAGTGACCCCGGGACTAGGGACAAGGAGCAGTACTTC	CATSDPGTRDKEQYF
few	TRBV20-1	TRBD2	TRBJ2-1	TGCAGTGCTAGAGTTCAGGCGGGGGGGCGGTACAATGAGCAGTTCTTC	CSARVQAGGRYNEQFF
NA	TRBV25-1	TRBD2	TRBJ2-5	TGTGCCAGCAGTCGCCGGACTAGCGGGGGAGAAGAGACCCAGTACTTC	CASSRRTSGGEETQYF
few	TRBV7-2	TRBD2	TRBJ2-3	TGTGCCAGCAGCCGGACTAGCGGGGCCCCCCCCCGGTATTTT	CASSRTSGAPPRYF
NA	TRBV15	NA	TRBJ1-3	TGTGCCACCAGCAGCCGCGGGAACTCTGGAAACACCATATATTTT	CATSSRGNSGNTIYF
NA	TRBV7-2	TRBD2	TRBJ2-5	TGTGCCAGCAGCTCGGCCGCTAGCGGCGAAGAGACCCAGTACTTC	CASSSAASGEETQYF
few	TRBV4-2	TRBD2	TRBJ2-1	TGTGCCAGCAGCCAATGGACTAGCGGGGGGTTGGGCGAGCAGTTCTTC	CASSQWTSGGLGEQFF
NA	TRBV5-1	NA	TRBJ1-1	TGCGCCAGCAGCTTGGCACCCGGGAGCGTGAACACTGAAGCTTTCTTT	CASSLAPGSVNTEAFF
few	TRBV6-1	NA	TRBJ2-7	TGTGCCAGCCCCCCGCGACGGGGTACCTCCTACGAGCAGTACTTC	CASPPRRGTSYEQYF
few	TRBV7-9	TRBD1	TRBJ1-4	TGTGCCAGCAGCTTCGGAGGGGGCGGTGAAAAACTGTTTTTT	CASSFGGGGEKLFF
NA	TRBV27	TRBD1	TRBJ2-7	TGTGCCAGCAGCTTACAACAGGGGGCAAGAGGCTACGAGCAGTACTTC	CASSLQQGARGYEQYF
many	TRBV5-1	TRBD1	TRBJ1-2	TGCGCCAGCAGCTTGCAAGGGGCGGACAGGGATAACTATGGCTACACCTTC	CASSLQGADRDNYGYTF
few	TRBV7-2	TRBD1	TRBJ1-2	TGTGCCAGCAGCTTCGGGACAGGGGAAGGCTACACCTTC	CASSFGTGEGYTF
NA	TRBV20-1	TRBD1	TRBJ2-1	TGCAGTGCTAGAGTAGGGGGCTGGGGCAATGAGCAGTTCTTC	CSARVGGWGNEQFF
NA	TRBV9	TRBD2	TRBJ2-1	TGTGCCAGCAGCGTAGGGCCTAGCGGGGTCCACAATGAGCAGTTCTTC	CASSVGPSGVHNEQFF
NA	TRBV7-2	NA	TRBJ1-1	TGTGCCAGCAGCCTAACCGACGAGAACACTGAAGCTTTCTTT	CASSLTDENTEAFF
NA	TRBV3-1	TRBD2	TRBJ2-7	TGTGCCAGCAGCCAACCTGGACTAGCGGGGAAAACCTACGAGCAGTACTTC	CASSQPGLAGKTYEQYF
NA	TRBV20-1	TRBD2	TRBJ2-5	TGCAGTGCGAGGACTAGCGGGGGGGTTGAGCAGTACTTC	CSARTSGGVEQYF
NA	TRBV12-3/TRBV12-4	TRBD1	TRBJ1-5	TGTGCCGGCAGTGGGGGGGACAGGGGTCAGCCCCAGCATTTT	CAGSGGDRGQPQHF
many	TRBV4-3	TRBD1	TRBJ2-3	TGCGCCAGCAGCCAAGGGACAGGGTACACAGATACGCAGTATTTT	CASSQGTGYTDTQYF
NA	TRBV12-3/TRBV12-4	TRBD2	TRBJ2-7	TGTGCCAGCAGTGTCGCGGGAGAGACCTACGAGCAGTACTTC	CASSVAGETYEQYF
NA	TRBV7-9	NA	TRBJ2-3	TGTGCCAGCAGCTTACAGGGAGCAACGCAGTATTTT	CASSLQGATQYF
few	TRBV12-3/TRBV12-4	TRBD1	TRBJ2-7	TGTGCCAGCAAGCTGGACAGGGGGCAGCACGAGCAGTACTTC	CASKLDRGQHEQYF
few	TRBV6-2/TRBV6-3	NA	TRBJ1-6	TGTGCCAGCATAAGAGGTTCACCCCTCCACTTT	CASIRGSPLHF
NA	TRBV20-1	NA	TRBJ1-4	TGCAGTGCTAGCGTCTTAAGGGGTAATGAAAAACTGTTTTTT	CSASVLRGNEKLFF
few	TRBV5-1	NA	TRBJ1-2	TGCGCCAGCAGCCTCCTGACAGGCGCTGATGGCAACACCTTC	CASSLLTGADGNTF
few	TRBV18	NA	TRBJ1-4	TGTGCCAGCTCACCGGGGAAGCAGGCTGCAACTAATGAAAAACTGTTTTTT	CASSPGKQAATNEKLFF
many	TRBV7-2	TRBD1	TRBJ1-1	TGTGCCAGCAGCTTAGGCACAGGGGGCAGGACTGAAGCTTTCTTT	CASSLGTGGRTEAFF
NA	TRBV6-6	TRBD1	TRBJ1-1	TGTGCCAGCAGTTACTCGGGACAGGGTGGGGGCACTGAAGCTTTCTTT	CASSYSGQGGGTEAFF
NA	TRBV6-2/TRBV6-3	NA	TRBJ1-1	TGTGCCAGCAGTAGGGGCATGGGAGGAGAAGCTTTCTTT	CASSRGMGGEAFF
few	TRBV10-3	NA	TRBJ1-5	TGTGCCATCAGTCGGGACGGTGACCAGCAGCCCCAGCATTTT	CAISRDGDQQPQHF
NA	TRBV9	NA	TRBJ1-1	TGTGCCAGCAGTTACACACCGAACACTGAAGCTTTCTTT	CASSYTPNTEAFF
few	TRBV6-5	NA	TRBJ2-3	TGTGCCAGCAGTCCCCGACTGGCCCCTAGCACAGATACGCAGTATTTT	CASSPRLAPSTDTQYF
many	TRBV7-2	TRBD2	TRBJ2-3	TGTGCCAGCAGCTTAGCGCGGGGGGATACGCAGTATTTT	CASSLARGDTQYF
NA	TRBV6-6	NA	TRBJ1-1	TGTGCCAGCGGGTCAGGGGTATCTGAAGCTTTCTTT	CASGSGVSEAFF
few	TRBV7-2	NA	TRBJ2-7	TGTGCCAGCAGCCACTTGGTTGGCATGGGGTCCTACGAGCAGTACTTC	CASSHLVGMGSYEQYF